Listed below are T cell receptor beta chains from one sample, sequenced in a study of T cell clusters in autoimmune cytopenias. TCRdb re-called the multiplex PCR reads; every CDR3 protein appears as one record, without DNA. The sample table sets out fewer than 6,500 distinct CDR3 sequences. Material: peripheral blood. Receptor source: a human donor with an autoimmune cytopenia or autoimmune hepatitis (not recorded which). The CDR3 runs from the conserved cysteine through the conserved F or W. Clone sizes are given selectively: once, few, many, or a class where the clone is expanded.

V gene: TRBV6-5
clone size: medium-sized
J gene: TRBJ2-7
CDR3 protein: CASSPRTRNYEQYF

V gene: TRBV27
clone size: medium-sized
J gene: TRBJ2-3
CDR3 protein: CASSLVGDTQYF

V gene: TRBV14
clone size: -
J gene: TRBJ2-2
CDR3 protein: CASSQDLVGELFF

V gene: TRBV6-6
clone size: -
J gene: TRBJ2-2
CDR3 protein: CASSFNTGELFF

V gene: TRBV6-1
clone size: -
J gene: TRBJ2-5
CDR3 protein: CASSEGAGTQTPQETQYF

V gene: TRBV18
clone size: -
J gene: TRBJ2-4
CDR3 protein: CASSPGQGANIQYF

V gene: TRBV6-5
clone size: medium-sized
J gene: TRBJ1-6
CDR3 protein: CASGVGLNSPLHF

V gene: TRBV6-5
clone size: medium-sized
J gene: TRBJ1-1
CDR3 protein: CASSPVLHGTEAFF

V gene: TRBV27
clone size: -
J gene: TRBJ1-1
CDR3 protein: CASSSRALNPSNTEAFF

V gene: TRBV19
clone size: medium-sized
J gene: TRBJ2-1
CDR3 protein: CASSIQGVRTYNEQFF

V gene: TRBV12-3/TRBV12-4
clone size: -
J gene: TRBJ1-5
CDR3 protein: CASTLGGLNQPQHF

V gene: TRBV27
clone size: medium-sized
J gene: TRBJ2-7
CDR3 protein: CASKPPGAGTYEQYF

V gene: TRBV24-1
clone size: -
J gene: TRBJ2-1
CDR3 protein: CATSGPDEQFF

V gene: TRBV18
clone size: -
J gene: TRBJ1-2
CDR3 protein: CASSLPVFSNYGYTF

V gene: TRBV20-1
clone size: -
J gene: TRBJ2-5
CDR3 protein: CSALGTNQETQYF

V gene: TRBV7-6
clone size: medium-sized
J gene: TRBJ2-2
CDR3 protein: CASSPQDQGSTGELFF

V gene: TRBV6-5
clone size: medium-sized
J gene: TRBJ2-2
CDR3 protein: CASRTGGAGELFF

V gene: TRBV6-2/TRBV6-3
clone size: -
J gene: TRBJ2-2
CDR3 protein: CASSRTFSGELFF

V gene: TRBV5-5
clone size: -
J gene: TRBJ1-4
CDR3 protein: CASSLGEATNEKLFF

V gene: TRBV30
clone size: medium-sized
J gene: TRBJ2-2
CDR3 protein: CAWTRDRVPGELFF

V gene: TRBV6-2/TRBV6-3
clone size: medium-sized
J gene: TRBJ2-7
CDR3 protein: CASSQGAEQYF

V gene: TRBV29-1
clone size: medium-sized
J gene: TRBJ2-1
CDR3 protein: CSGLRESDEQFF

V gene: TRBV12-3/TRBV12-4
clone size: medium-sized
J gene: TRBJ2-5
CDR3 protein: CASSSFRLPGAQYF

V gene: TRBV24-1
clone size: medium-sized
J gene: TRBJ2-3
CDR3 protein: CATSDPRQGWTDTQYF

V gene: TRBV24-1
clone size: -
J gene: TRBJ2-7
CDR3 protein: CATSDSKTGYEQYF

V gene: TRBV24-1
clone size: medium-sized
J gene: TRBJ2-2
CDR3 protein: CATSELAGDGRTGELFF